The present TCR beta chain was sequenced within a study of graft-versus-host responses after intestinal transplantation. Overall study results and limits: Detection of GvH clones occurred in recipient marrow, and some had their first appearance in ileum or blood.

This table comes from immunoSEQ multiplex PCR, and its TCRdb copy is limited to in-frame clones, with some not included. The data contain just under 50,000 clones, 65% to 85% of them singletons. With respect to this clone: Its antigen is as yet unknown.

With V trimmed by 5 bases and J by 6 bases, 5 bases remained unmatched. The CDR3 is 14 residues long. Looked up from germline, CDR1 is LNHDA and CDR2 is SQIVND (reference sequence). J is TRBJ2-3 and V is TRBV19; 10 positions match TRBD2. The specimen was unstimulated CD4+ T cells sorted from spleen or lymph node cells, collected before transplant. This clonotype was sampled from a human donor who was the organ donor for an intestinal transplant. For the CDR3, the DNA is TGTGCCAGTAGTTTACTAGCGGGATGGGATACGCAGTATTTT. Translation: CASSLLAGWDTQYF.